The 8 T cell receptor beta chains reported below all come from one sample, sequenced in a study of brain T cells in children with intractable seizures. Assay used: immunoSEQ multiplex PCR; TCRdb lists only in-frame clones, some missing. The repertoire consists of around 9,300 clones, with 69% occurring once and the leading ten covering 15% to 20%. Surgery cases with the highest brain T cell transcript signatures were chosen for sequencing. The starting material was resected brain tissue, obtained at surgery. These receptors were taken from a girl aged 2-10 years with tuberous sclerosis and intractable seizures.

The chain couples TRBV9 to TRBJ2-3, with D tentatively TRBD1 (6 bases). Between the trimmed V and J ends, which lost 3 bases and 6 bases, there was a span of 17 bases. The CDR3 has 15 residues. The germline V gene has CDR1 SGDLS and CDR2 YYNGEE. The CDR3 DNA follows: TGTGCCAGCAGCGCCCGTCAGGGGAGTTTGGATACGCAGTATTTT. This sequence encodes CASSARQGSLDTQYF.

The chain combines TRBV2 with TRBJ2-2; TRBD2 matches at 7 bases. CDR3 size: 15 residues. V was clipped by 3 bases and J by 3 bases; unmatched bases: 4. Germline-derived CDR1 and CDR2 are SNHLY and FYNNEI. DNA for the CDR3: TGTGCCAGCAGTGAGGAGGGAGGGGACACCGGGGAGCTGTTTTTT. Translated, it gives CASSEEGGDTGELFF.

J is TRBJ2-1 and V is TRBV29-1, with D uncertain. The CDR3 is made up of 10 amino acids. Looked up from germline, CDR1 is SQVTM and CDR2 is ANQGSEA. Trimming removed 4 bases at V and 8 bases at J, with 6 bases between. CDR3 coding DNA: TGCAGCGTTGTGTCGGATGAGCAGTTCTTC. It specifies CSVVSDEQFF.

The chain is built from TRBV3-1 (or the pseudogene TRBV3-2) and TRBJ1-1, with a weak D call TRBD1 (5 bases). The CDR3 is made up of 12 amino acids. Germline V gene sequence: CDR1 LGHDT, CDR2 YNNKEL (reference sequence). Trimming cost V 3 bases and J 8 bases, with 10 bases left between them. This CDR3 reads CASSHGALEAFF. As DNA, the CDR3 is TGTGCCAGCAGCCACGGGGCCTTAGAAGCTTTCTTT.

The chain is built from TRBV6-6 and TRBJ1-6; D gene ambiguous. CDR1 and CDR2 from the germline V gene are MNHNY and SVGAGI (reference sequence). The CDR3 runs 12 residues. Trimming took off 2 bases at V and 13 bases at J, with 9 bases between the two ends. CDR3 sequence reads: CASSYGLPPLHF. The DNA of the CDR3 is TGTGCCAGCAGTTACGGTCTGCCTCCCCTCCACTTT.

The J gene is TRBJ1-2, the V gene TRBV30; D unclear. Trimming removed 1 base from V and 2 bases from J, with 5 bases in between. This CDR3 comprises 12 residues. Germline CDR1 reads GTSNPN; CDR2 reads SVGIG (reference sequence). The CDR3 region has the DNA TGTGCCTGGAGTGCACTCAACTATGGCTACACCTTC. Amino acid sequence: CAWSALNYGYTF.

This clone was counted only a few times. The V call is TRBV7-3, the J call TRBJ2-1; 8 nucleotides agree with TRBD1. CDR3 length equals 15 residues. Germline assignment: CDR1 SGHTA and CDR2 FQGTGA. After removal of 2 bases from V and 3 bases from J, the junction contained 3 bases not matched to a gene. CDR3 coding DNA: TGTGCCAGCAGCTTACAGGGGGCGCACTACAATGAGCAGTTCTTC. Amino acids: CASSLQGAHYNEQFF.

V usage is TRBV24-1 and J usage is TRBJ2-3; the D gene is possibly TRBD2 (5 bases). Trimming pared 8 bases from V and 2 bases from J, leaving 10 bases between. Germline V gene lookup returns CDR1 KGHDR and CDR2 SFDVKD. The CDR3 runs 13 residues. CDR3 sequence reads: CATNQRTTDTQYF. Here the CDR3 DNA reads TGTGCCACCAACCAGCGGACCACAGATACGCAGTATTTT.